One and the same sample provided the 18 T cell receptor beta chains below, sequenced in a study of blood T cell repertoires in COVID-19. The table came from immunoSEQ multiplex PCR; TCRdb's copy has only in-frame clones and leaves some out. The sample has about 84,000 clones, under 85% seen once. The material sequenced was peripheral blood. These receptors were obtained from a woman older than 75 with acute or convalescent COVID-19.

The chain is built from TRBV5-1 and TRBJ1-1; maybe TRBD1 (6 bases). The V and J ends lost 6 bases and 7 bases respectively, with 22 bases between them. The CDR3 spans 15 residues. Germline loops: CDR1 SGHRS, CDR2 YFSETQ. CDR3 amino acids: CASTLGAGADFEAFF. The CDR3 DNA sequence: TGCGCCAGCACCCTGGGGGCGGGGGCGGACTTTGAAGCTTTCTTT.

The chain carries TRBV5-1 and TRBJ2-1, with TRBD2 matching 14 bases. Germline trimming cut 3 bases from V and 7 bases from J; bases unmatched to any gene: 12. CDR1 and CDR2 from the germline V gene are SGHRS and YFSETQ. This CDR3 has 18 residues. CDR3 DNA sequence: TGCGCCAGCAGCTCCTCCGGCGGGACTAGCGGGAGAAAGAATGAGCAGTTCTTC. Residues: CASSSSGGTSGRKNEQFF.

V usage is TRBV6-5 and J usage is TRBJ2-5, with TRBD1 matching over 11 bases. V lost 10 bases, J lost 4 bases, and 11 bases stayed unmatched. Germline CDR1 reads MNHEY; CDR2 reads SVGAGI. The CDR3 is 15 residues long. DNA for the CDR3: TGTGCCACCTGTTGGGTGGGACAGGGGGGAGAGACCCAGTACTTC. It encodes CATCWVGQGGETQYF.

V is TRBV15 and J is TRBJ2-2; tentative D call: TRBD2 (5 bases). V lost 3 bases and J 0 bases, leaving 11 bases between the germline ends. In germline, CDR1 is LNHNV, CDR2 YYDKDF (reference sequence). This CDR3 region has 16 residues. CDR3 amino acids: CATSSMRGTNTGELFF. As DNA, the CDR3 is TGTGCCACCAGCAGCATGCGAGGGACGAACACCGGGGAGCTGTTTTTT. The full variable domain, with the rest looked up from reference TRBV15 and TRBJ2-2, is DAMVIQNPRYQVTQFGKPVTLSCSQTLNHNVMYWYQQKSSQAPKLLFHYYDKDFNNEADTPDNFQSRRPNTSFCFLDIRSPGLGDTAMYLCATSSMRGTNTGELFFGEGSRLTVL.

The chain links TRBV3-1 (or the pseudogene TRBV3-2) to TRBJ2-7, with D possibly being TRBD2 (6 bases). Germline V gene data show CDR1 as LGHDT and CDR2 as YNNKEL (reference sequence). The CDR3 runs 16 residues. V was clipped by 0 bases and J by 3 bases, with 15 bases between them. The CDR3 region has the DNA TGTGCCAGCAGCCAAGAGGGGAGGCCCCCCCTCTACGAGCAGTACTTC. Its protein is CASSQEGRPPLYEQYF.

The CDR3 DNA sequence: TGCGCCAGCAGCTTGGGAGGCGCTAACTATGGCTACACCTTC. Translating it yields CASSLGGANYGYTF. The genes are TRBV5-1 and TRBJ1-2; no reliable D call. Trimming pared 0 bases from V and 0 bases from J, leaving 6 bases between. Per the germline V gene, CDR1 is SGHRS and CDR2 is YFSETQ. The CDR3 is 14 residues long.

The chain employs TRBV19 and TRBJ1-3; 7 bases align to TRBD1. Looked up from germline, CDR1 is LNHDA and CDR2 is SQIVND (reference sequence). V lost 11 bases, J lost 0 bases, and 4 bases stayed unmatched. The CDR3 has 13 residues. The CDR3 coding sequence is TGTGCCTCTCGGGACAGCTCTGGAAACACCATATATTTT. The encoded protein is CASRDSSGNTIYF.

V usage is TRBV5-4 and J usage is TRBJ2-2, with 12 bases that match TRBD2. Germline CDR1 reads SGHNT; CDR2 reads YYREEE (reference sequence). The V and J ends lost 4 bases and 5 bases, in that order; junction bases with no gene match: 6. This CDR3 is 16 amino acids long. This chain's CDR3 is CASSPGLAGITGELFF. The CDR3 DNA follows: TGTGCCAGCAGCCCCGGACTAGCGGGAATTACCGGGGAGCTGTTTTTT. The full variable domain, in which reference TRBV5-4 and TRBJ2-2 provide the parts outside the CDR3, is ETGVTQSPTHLIKTRGQQVTLRCSSQSGHNTVSWYQQALGQGPQFIFQYYREEENGRGNFPPRFSGLQFPNYSSELNVNALELDDSALYLCASSPGLAGITGELFFGEGSRLTVL.

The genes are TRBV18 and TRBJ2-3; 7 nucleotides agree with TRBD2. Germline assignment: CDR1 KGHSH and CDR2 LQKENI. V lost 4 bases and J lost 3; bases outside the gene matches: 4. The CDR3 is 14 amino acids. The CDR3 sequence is CASSRGLRTDTQYF. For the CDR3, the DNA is TGTGCCAGCTCACGGGGACTAAGGACAGATACGCAGTATTTT.

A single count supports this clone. CDR3 in amino acids: CASSPPIMGGIEQFF. CDR3 in DNA: TGTGCCAGCTCACCACCCATAATGGGAGGTATCGAGCAGTTCTTC. The V gene is TRBV18, the J gene TRBJ2-1; tentatively, D is TRBD2 (6 bases). CDR1 is KGHSH and CDR2 is LQKENI in the germline V gene. The CDR3 totals 15 residues. Trimming stripped 0 bases from V and 10 bases from J, with 16 bases between.

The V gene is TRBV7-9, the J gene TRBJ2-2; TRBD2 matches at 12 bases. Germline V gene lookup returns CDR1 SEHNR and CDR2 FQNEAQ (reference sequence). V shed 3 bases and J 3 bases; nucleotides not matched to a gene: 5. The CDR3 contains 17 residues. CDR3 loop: CASSLPLAGGDTGELFF. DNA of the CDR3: TGTGCCAGCAGCTTGCCACTAGCGGGAGGCGACACCGGGGAGCTGTTTTTT.

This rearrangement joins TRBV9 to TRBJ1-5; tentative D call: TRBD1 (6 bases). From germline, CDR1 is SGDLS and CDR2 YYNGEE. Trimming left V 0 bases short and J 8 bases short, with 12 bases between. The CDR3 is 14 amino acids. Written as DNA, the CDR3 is TGTGCCAGCAGCGTAGGTCAGGGGCCCGAGCCCCAGCATTTT. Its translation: CASSVGQGPEPQHF.

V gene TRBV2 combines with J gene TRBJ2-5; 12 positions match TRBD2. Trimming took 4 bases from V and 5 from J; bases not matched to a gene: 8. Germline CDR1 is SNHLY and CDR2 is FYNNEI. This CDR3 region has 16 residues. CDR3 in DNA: TGTGCCAGCAGTGTAGCTAGCGGGAGGGCCCGTGAGACCCAGTACTTC. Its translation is CASSVASGRARETQYF.

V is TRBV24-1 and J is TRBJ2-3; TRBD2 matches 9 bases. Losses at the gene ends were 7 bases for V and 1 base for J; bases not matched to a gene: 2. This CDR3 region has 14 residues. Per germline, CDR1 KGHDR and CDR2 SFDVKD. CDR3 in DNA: TGTGCCACCAGATCTAGCGGGGGCACAGATACGCAGTATTTT. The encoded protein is CATRSSGGTDTQYF.

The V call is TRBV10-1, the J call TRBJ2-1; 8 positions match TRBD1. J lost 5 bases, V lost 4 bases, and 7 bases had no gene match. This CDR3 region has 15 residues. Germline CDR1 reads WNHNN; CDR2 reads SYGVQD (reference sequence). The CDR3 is CASSVLGQEHNEQFF. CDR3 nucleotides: TGCGCCAGCAGTGTGTTGGGACAGGAACACAATGAGCAGTTCTTC.

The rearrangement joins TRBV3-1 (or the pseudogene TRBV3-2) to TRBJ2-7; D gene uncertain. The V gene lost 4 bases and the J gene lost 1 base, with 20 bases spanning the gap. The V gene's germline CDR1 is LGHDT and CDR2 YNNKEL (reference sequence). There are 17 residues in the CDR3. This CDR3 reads CASSPRELRRPSYEQYF. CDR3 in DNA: TGTGCCAGCAGCCCCCGCGAACTGAGGAGACCTTCCTACGAGCAGTACTTC.

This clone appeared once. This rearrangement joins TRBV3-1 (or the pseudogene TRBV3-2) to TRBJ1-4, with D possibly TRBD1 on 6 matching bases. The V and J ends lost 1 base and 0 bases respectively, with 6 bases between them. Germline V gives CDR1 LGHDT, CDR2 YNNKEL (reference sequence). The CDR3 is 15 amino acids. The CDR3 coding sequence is TGTGCCAGCAGCCAAGCAGGGGCAACTAATGAAAAACTGTTTTTT. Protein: CASSQAGATNEKLFF.

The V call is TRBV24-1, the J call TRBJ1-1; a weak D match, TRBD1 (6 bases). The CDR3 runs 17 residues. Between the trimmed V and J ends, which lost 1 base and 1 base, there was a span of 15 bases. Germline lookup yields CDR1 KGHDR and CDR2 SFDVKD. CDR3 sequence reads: CATSDFGGGDPNTEAFF. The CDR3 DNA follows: TGTGCCACCAGTGATTTTGGGGGGGGCGACCCGAACACTGAAGCTTTCTTT.